The clone carrying this T cell receptor (beta chain) was picked up many times. Its antigen is not identified. The CDR3 runs to 17 residues. V was trimmed by 4 bases and J by 6 bases, leaving 19 bases between them. Germline V gene sequence: CDR1 MDHEN, CDR2 SYDVKM. In building TCR beta libraries, iRepertoire HTBI primers were used together with Arm-PCR of CDR3 regions. Original methodology: Identified across the samples were some 67 TRBV segments and roughly 13 TRBJ segments. TCRdb passed the multiplex PCR reads through MiXCR, listing each CDR3 protein once. The authors' filters were not applied to this entry. The table has about 430,000 distinct CDR3 sequences, approximately 22% seen once. The data belong to a study of regulatory T cells in long-lasting Graves disease. Study-level background: Persistent Graves' disease meant over 5 years of antithyroid drugs with positive TSH receptor antibodies.

Time point reported: persistent/refractory GD, antithyroid drugs over 5 years with positive TRAb. PBMC RNA was the source of the TCR library. Broader study findings: The study found TRBV28, TRBJ1-2 and TRBJ2-5 favored in persistent disease. Persistent cases of Graves' showed reduced TCR diversity relative to newly diagnosed patients.

The gene calls are TRBV28 and TRBJ1-6, with D perhaps matching TRBD1 (5 bases). The TCR originated in a female donor with Graves disease. The sequencing here drew on peripheral blood mononuclear cells (PBMCs), taken when the disease was refractory, from a patient treated with antithyroid drugs. CDR3 region: CASSSPPGGRFNSPLHF. CDR3 bases: TGTGCCAGCAGTTCTCCCCCTGGGGGTCGATTTAATTCACCCCTCCACTTT.